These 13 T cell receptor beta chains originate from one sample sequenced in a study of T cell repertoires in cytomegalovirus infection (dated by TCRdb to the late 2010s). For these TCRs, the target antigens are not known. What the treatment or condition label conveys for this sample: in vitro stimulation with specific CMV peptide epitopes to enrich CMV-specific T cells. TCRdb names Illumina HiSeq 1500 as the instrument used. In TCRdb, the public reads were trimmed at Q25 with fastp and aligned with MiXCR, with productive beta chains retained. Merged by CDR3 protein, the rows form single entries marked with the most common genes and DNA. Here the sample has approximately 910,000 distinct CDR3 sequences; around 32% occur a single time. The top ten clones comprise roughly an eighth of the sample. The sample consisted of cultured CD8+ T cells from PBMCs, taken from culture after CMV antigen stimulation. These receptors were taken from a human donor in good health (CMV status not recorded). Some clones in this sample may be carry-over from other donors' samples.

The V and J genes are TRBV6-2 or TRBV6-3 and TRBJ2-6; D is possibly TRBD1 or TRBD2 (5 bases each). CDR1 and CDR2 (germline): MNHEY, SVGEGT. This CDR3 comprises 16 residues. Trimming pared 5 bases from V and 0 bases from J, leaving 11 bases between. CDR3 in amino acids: CASSRDLYSGANVLTF. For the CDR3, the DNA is TGTGCCAGCAGTCGGGACCTCTACTCTGGGGCCAACGTCCTGACTTTC.

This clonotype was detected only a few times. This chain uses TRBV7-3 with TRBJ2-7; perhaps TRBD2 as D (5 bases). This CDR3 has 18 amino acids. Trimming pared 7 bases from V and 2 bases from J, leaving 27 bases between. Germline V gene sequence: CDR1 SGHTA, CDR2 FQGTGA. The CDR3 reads CASTYTRGVVASTYEQYV. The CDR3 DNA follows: TGTGCCAGCACCTATACGCGAGGTGTGGTAGCGAGTACCTACGAGCAGTACGTC.

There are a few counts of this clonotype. The CDR3 protein is CASSPVSVTGFYEQYV. CDR3 DNA: TGTGCCAGCAGTCCCGTCTCTGTGACAGGTTTCTACGAGCAGTACGTC. V is TRBV6-1 and J is TRBJ2-7; D might be TRBD1 (6 bases). The CDR3 is made up of 16 amino acids. Germline CDR1 MNHNS, CDR2 SASEGT. V dropped 5 bases and J dropped 3 bases, with 20 bases sitting between them.

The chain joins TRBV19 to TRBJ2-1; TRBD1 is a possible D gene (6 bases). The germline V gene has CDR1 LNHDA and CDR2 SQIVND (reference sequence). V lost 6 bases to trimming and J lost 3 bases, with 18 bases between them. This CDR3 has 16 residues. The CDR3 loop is CASRTSGHRFYNEQFF. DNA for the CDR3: TGTGCCAGTAGGACCTCGGGACACAGATTCTACAATGAGCAGTTCTTC.

The CDR3 coding sequence is TGCGCCAGCAGCCAAGATCTGGGACTAGCTTCCGAGCAGTACTTC. Its protein is CASSQDLGLASEQYF. The J gene is TRBJ2-7, the V gene TRBV4-1, with 9 bases that match TRBD2. The ends lost 0 bases at V and 6 bases at J; junction bases unmatched: 6. This CDR3 spans 15 amino acids. Germline CDR1 is MGHRA and CDR2 is YSYEKL.

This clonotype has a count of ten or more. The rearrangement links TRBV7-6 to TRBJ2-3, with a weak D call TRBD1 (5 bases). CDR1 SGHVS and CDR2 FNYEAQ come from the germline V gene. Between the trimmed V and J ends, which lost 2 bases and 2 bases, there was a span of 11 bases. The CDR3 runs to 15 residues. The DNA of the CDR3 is TGTGCCAGCAGCTTAACCCGGACACACACAGATACGCAGTATTTT. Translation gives CASSLTRTHTDTQYF.

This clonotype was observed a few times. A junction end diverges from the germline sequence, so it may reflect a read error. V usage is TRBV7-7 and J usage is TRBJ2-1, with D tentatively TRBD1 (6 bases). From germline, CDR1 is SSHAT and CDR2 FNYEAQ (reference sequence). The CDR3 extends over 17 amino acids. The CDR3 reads CASSPGDGLSSYNEQFF. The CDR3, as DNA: TGTGCTAGCAGCCCAGGGGACGGGCTGAGCTCCTACAATGAGCAGTTCTTC. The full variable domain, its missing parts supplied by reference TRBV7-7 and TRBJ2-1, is GAGVSQSPRYKVTKRGQDVTLRCDPISSHATLYWYQQALGQGPEFLTYFNYEAQPDKSGLPSDRFSAERPEGSISTLTIQRTEQRDSAMYRCASSPGDGLSSYNEQFFGPGTRLTVL.

CDR3 bases: TGTGCCAGTAGTCAGGTCCCGCTGGGGGGTTGGCCCCAGCATTTT. Residues: CASSQVPLGGWPQHF. V is TRBV19 and J is TRBJ1-5; maybe TRBD1 (5 bases). Trimming pared 5 bases from V and 9 bases from J, leaving 20 bases between. This CDR3 spans 15 amino acids. Germline values: CDR1 LNHDA, CDR2 SQIVND (reference sequence).

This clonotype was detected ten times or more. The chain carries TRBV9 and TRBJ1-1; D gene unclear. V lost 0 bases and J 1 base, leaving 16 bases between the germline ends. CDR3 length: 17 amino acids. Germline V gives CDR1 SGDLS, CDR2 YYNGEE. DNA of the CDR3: TGTGCCAGCAGCGTAGATAACCAGCCTGGAAGGAACACTGAAGCTTTCTTT. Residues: CASSVDNQPGRNTEAFF.

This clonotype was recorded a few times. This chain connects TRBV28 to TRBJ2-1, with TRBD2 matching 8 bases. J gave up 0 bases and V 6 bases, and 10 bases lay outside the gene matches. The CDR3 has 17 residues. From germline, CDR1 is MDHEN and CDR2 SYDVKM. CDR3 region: CASRPGGPMSSYNEQFF. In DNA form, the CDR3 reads TGTGCCAGCAGGCCGGGGGGGCCGATGAGCTCCTACAATGAGCAGTTCTTC.

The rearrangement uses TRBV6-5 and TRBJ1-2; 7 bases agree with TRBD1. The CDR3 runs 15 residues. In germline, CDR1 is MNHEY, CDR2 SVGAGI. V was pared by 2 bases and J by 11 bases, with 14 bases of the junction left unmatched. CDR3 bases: TGTGCCAGCAGTTACACCCAGACAGGGTTGGGTGATTACACCTTC. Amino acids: CASSYTQTGLGDYTF.

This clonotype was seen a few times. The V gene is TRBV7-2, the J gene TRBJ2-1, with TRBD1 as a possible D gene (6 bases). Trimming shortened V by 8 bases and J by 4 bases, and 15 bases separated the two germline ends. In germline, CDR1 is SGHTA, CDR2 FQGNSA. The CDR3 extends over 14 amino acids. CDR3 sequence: CASGGHQVYNEQFF. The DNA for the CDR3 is TGTGCCAGCGGGGGCCATCAAGTTTACAATGAGCAGTTCTTC.

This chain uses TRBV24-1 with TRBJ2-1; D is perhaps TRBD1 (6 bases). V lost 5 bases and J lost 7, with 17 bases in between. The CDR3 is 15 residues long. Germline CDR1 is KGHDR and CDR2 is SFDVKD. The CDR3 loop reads CATSASDRSRNEQFF. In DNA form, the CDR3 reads TGTGCCACCAGTGCTTCGGACAGATCGAGGAATGAGCAGTTCTTC.